A selection of T cell receptor beta chains follows, all from one sample in a study of T-cell memory formation after mild COVID-19. TCRdb re-called the 5' RACE reads through MiXCR, storing one row per CDR3 protein. The sample records around 320,000 distinct CDR3 sequences, roughly 19% being singletons. Sequencing was performed on PBMCs or a T cell subset sorted from them (not recorded which). The receptors derive from a man between 18 and 35 years old who had mild COVID-19 (a few samples of this study predate the infection). Cell type and time point are not known. CDR3s include the opening cysteine and the closing phenylalanine or tryptophan. The D gene is left open where the match is weak. Clone size is shown for a subset of rows, as once, few, many or a class of expanded clone.

D gene	V gene	J gene	clone size	CDR3 length	CDR3 protein	CDR3 DNA
-	TRBV4-3	TRBJ2-5	-	15	CASSQLPGVQETQYF	TGCGCCAGCAGCCAACTGCCGGGAGTTCAAGAGACCCAGTACTTC
-	TRBV14	TRBJ1-2	few	13	CASSQGLLYGYTF	TGTGCCAGCAGCCAAGGACTCCTCTATGGCTACACCTTC
-	TRBV11-2	TRBJ1-2	few	15	CASSYQTGPFYGYTF	TGTGCCAGCAGCTACCAGACAGGCCCCTTCTATGGCTACACCTTC
-	TRBV5-1	TRBJ1-2	-	15	CASSLAARANYGYTF	TGCGCCAGCAGCTTGGCGGCCAGGGCTAACTATGGCTACACCTTC
-	TRBV5-4	TRBJ2-7	few	13	CASSLVVGGEQYF	TGTGCCAGCAGCTTGGTGGTAGGAGGTGAGCAGTACTTC
-	TRBV6-2/TRBV6-3	TRBJ1-5	few	14	CASRTGYSNQPQHF	TGTGCCAGCAGGACAGGATATAGCAATCAGCCCCAGCATTTT
TRBD2	TRBV5-1	TRBJ2-3	-	16	CASSLEGSGAKDTQYF	TGCGCCAGCAGCTTGGAAGGTAGCGGGGCCAAAGATACGCAGTATTTT
-	TRBV20-1	TRBJ1-1	few	13	CSAAAGMNTEAFF	TGCAGTGCCGCGGCGGGGATGAACACTGAAGCTTTCTTT
-	TRBV7-7	TRBJ2-1	few	13	CASSQDSYNEQFF	TGTGCTAGCAGCCAAGACTCCTACAATGAGCAGTTCTTC
TRBD1	TRBV7-2	TRBJ2-3	few	15	CASSLVTGVTDTQYF	TGTGCCAGCAGCTTAGTGACAGGGGTAACAGATACGCAGTATTTT
TRBD2	TRBV7-6	TRBJ2-3	-	19	CASSLGLRTSGGALDTQYF	TGTGCCAGCAGCTTAGGCTTGAGGACTAGCGGGGGGGCTTTAGATACGCAGTATTTT
-	TRBV15	TRBJ2-5	-	13	CATSNTPGETQYF	TGTGCCACCAGCAACACCCCCGGGGAGACCCAGTACTTC
-	TRBV20-1	TRBJ1-2	-	13	CSARGVGNYGYTF	TGCAGTGCTAGAGGGGTAGGGAACTATGGCTACACCTTC
-	TRBV7-6	TRBJ2-2	-	16	CASSFNLDPGTGELFF	TGTGCCAGCAGCTTTAACCTCGACCCCGGCACCGGGGAGCTGTTTTTT
TRBD1	TRBV24-1	TRBJ2-5	few	13	CATRAGGRETQYF	TGTGCCACCAGGGCAGGGGGCCGGGAGACCCAGTACTTC
-	TRBV9	TRBJ2-1	-	12	CASSASYNEQFF	TGTGCCAGCAGCGCTAGTTACAATGAGCAGTTCTTC
TRBD2	TRBV6-5	TRBJ2-5	-	17	CASSHQGLAEIRETQYF	TGTGCCAGCAGTCACCAAGGACTAGCGGAAATCCGTGAGACCCAGTACTTC
-	TRBV2	TRBJ1-2	-	12	CASRTAHYGYTF	TGTGCCAGCAGGACAGCGCACTATGGCTACACCTTC
TRBD2	TRBV7-2	TRBJ2-3	-	17	CASSLPSSGYSADTQYF	TGTGCCAGCAGCTTACCTTCTAGCGGGTACTCAGCAGATACGCAGTATTTT
-	TRBV5-1	TRBJ1-6	-	13	CASSEGEDSPLHF	TGCGCCAGCTCAGAAGGAGAAGATTCACCCCTCCACTTT
-	TRBV9	TRBJ2-2	-	11	CASSVSGELFF	TGTGCCAGCAGCGTTTCCGGGGAGCTGTTTTTT
-	TRBV29-1	TRBJ2-1	few	13	CSVGGPEKAGQFF	TGCAGCGTGGGAGGACCCGAGAAGGCTGGACAGTTCTTC
-	TRBV5-1	TRBJ2-3	-	15	CASSYSDSSTDTQYF	TGCGCCAGCAGCTACTCCGACTCTAGCACAGATACGCAGTATTTT
-	TRBV29-1	TRBJ2-7	-	12	CSVGPGAYEQYF	TGCAGCGTGGGACCGGGGGCCTACGAGCAGTACTTC
TRBD1	TRBV29-1	TRBJ1-1	-	13	CSVPGTGGFGAFF	TGCAGCGTTCCCGGGACAGGGGGTTTTGGCGCTTTCTTT
-	TRBV2	TRBJ2-5	-	14	CASSENSEVETQYF	TGTGCCAGCAGCGAAAACTCAGAAGTGGAGACCCAGTACTTC
-	TRBV28	TRBJ2-7	-	13	CASSAVGAYEQYF	TGTGCCAGCAGTGCGGTGGGGGCCTACGAGCAGTACTTC
-	TRBV7-9	TRBJ2-1	-	14	CASSPNGTPYEQFF	TGTGCCAGCAGTCCTAACGGGACTCCATATGAGCAGTTCTTC
-	TRBV7-9	TRBJ2-2	few	16	CASSPGHLLYTGELFF	TGTGCCAGCAGCCCAGGTCACCTCCTATACACCGGGGAGCTGTTTTTT
TRBD1	TRBV10-3	TRBJ2-7	-	13	CATSTGTGGQQYF	TGTGCCACCAGTACCGGGACAGGGGGCCAGCAGTACTTC
-	TRBV18	TRBJ2-5	-	13	CASSPEGVETQYF	TGTGCCAGCTCACCAGAAGGGGTAGAGACCCAGTACTTC
-	TRBV7-2	TRBJ1-2	-	14	CASSSPAPDNGYTF	TGTGCCAGCAGCTCCCCGGCCCCAGACAATGGCTACACCTTC
-	TRBV7-2	TRBJ2-2	-	13	CASSTANTGELFF	TGTGCCAGCAGCACTGCGAACACCGGGGAGCTGTTTTTT
TRBD1	TRBV24-1	TRBJ1-5	once	16	CATSDSGQGVYQPQHF	TGTGCCACCAGTGATTCGGGACAGGGGGTCTATCAGCCCCAGCATTTT
-	TRBV20-1	TRBJ2-7	few	13	CSARAGPTYEQYF	TGCAGTGCTAGAGCCGGGCCGACCTACGAGCAGTACTTC
-	TRBV14	TRBJ1-1	-	11	CASRARTEAFF	TGTGCCAGCAGGGCTCGGACTGAAGCTTTCTTT
TRBD2	TRBV2	TRBJ2-3	-	15	CASRGPAGIGDTQYF	TGTGCCAGCAGGGGGCCAGCGGGGATCGGAGATACGCAGTATTTT
-	TRBV7-9	TRBJ2-2	-	14	CASSSLMNTGELFF	TGTGCCAGCAGCTCCTTGATGAACACCGGGGAGCTGTTTTTT
-	TRBV6-5	TRBJ2-7	-	11	CASGPFYEQYF	TGTGCCAGCGGACCTTTCTACGAGCAGTACTTC
-	TRBV10-3	TRBJ1-1	many	14	CAVAGTSSGAEAFF	TGTGCCGTTGCCGGGACATCCTCAGGCGCTGAAGCTTTCTTT
TRBD2	TRBV12-3/TRBV12-4	TRBJ2-1	few	16	CASSPGLAGGYNEQFF	TGTGCCAGCAGTCCCGGGCTAGCGGGGGGTTACAATGAGCAGTTCTTC
-	TRBV27	TRBJ2-2	-	14	CASSLTGAGGELFF	TGTGCCAGCAGTTTGACGGGGGCCGGCGGGGAGCTGTTTTTT
-	TRBV7-9	TRBJ2-7	-	12	CASSSDWISWAF	TGTGCCAGCAGTTCGGACTGGATTTCGTGGGCTTTC
-	TRBV7-2	TRBJ1-5	few	13	CASSLTGFQPQHF	TGTGCCAGCAGCTTAACAGGGTTTCAGCCCCAGCATTTT
-	TRBV7-2	TRBJ1-2	-	15	CASSISGGTNYGYTF	TGTGCCAGCAGCATCTCGGGCGGAACTAACTATGGCTACACCTTC
-	TRBV7-9	TRBJ1-2	-	15	CASSGRTGINYGYTF	TGTGCCAGCAGCGGTCGAACAGGGATAAACTATGGCTACACCTTC
-	TRBV7-3	TRBJ1-1	-	12	CASSGHYTEAFF	TGTGCCAGCTCGGGACACTACACTGAAGCTTTCTTT
-	TRBV5-6	TRBJ2-3	-	13	CASSTKVSDTQYF	TGTGCCAGCAGCACCAAAGTCTCAGATACGCAGTATTTT
-	TRBV4-1	TRBJ1-5	few	17	CASSPTIARGRGQPQHF	TGCGCCAGCAGCCCTACTATAGCCCGGGGACGAGGTCAGCCCCAGCATTTT
TRBD1	TRBV5-1	TRBJ2-7	-	14	CASRGQTSSYEQYF	TGCGCCAGCCGGGGACAGACCTCCTCCTACGAGCAGTACTTC
-	TRBV2	TRBJ2-7	-	11	CASSTFDEQYF	TGTGCCAGCAGCACCTTCGACGAGCAGTACTTC
-	TRBV6-2/TRBV6-3	TRBJ2-3	-	17	CASSSPGTTISTDTQYF	TGTGCCAGCAGTTCCCCCGGGACCACGATTAGCACAGATACGCAGTATTTT
-	TRBV5-1	TRBJ1-1	few	13	CASSLSGSPEAFF	TGCGCCAGCAGCTTGTCAGGGTCGCCCGAAGCTTTCTTT
-	TRBV13	TRBJ2-7	-	14	CASSLGASAYEQYF	TGTGCCAGCAGCTTAGGGGCTTCGGCCTACGAGCAGTACTTC
-	TRBV5-1	TRBJ1-1	few	15	CASSLAPRGDTEAFF	TGCGCCAGCAGCTTGGCCCCCAGGGGAGACACTGAAGCTTTCTTT
-	TRBV7-6	TRBJ2-5	few	13	CASSPVGFQTQYF	TGTGCCAGCAGCCCTGTTGGGTTTCAGACCCAGTACTTC
-	TRBV28	TRBJ2-6	-	17	CASSLVSRPAGANVLTF	TGTGCCAGCAGTTTGGTCTCCCGTCCCGCTGGGGCCAACGTCCTGACTTTC
-	TRBV5-1	TRBJ1-1	-	17	CASSSSPGHRMNTEAFF	TGCGCCAGCAGTTCTTCTCCGGGACACAGAATGAACACTGAAGCTTTCTTT
-	TRBV19	TRBJ1-1	-	13	CASKVAWDTEAFF	TGTGCCAGTAAGGTGGCGTGGGACACTGAAGCTTTCTTT
TRBD1	TRBV7-9	TRBJ1-1	-	17	CASSSGTGIILYTEAFF	TGTGCCAGCAGCTCCGGGACAGGGATTATTCTGTACACTGAAGCTTTCTTT